The 28 T cell receptor beta chains below come from one sample, sequenced in a study of cytomegalovirus exposure and HLA in healthy donors. This PCR relied on a set of 60 Vbeta primers and 13 Jbeta primers. Sequencing used immunoSEQ multiplex PCR; TCRdb keeps in-frame clones, though not all of them. The table records about 120,000 clones, roughly 80% of them present only once. Sequencing was carried out using PBMCs. These receptors originate from a woman aged 40 to 50 in good health and CMV-seronegative.

The chain carries TRBV6-1 and TRBJ1-2, with 10 bases fitting TRBD1. V was pared by 4 bases and J by 7 bases, with 6 bases of the junction left unmatched. The CDR3 is 14 amino acids. CDR1 MNHNS and CDR2 SASEGT come from the germline V gene. The CDR3 here is CASSAETGGFGYTF. Written as DNA, the CDR3 is TGTGCCAGCAGTGCCGAGACAGGGGGCTTTGGCTACACCTTC.

The J gene is TRBJ2-2, the V gene TRBV27; 8 nucleotides line up with TRBD1. The CDR3 runs to 15 residues. With V trimmed by 7 bases and J by 3 bases, 7 bases remained unmatched. The germline V gene encodes CDR1 MNHEY and CDR2 SMNVEV (reference sequence). CDR3 sequence: CASTAGGAYTGELFF. CDR3 in DNA: TGTGCCAGCACAGCAGGGGGCGCGTACACCGGGGAGCTGTTTTTT.

V gene TRBV6-4 combines with J gene TRBJ2-1; 12 nucleotides agree with TRBD1. The CDR3 loop spans 15 amino acids. V gave up 3 bases and J gave up 6 bases; unmatched junction bases: 3. The V gene's germline CDR1 is MRHNA and CDR2 SNTAGT. The CDR3 here is CASSEPGQGANEQFF. Written as DNA, the CDR3 is TGTGCCAGCAGTGAACCGGGACAGGGGGCCAATGAGCAGTTCTTC.

The rearrangement links TRBV28 to TRBJ1-5, with D uncertain. The CDR3 has 14 amino acids. V lost 8 bases and J 2 bases, leaving 13 bases between the germline ends. The germline CDR1 and CDR2 sequences are MDHEN and SYDVKM. The CDR3 loop reads CASFASTGNQPQHF. The CDR3 DNA follows: TGTGCCAGCTTCGCCTCCACAGGCAATCAGCCCCAGCATTTT.

Remarks on this clone: Other DNA variants within this sample encode the same CDR3. The V call is TRBV7-3, the J call TRBJ1-2; TRBD1 is a possible D gene (5 bases). Germline V gene sequence: CDR1 SGHTA, CDR2 FQGTGA. V gave up 5 bases and J gave up 8 bases, with 27 bases separating them. There are 17 residues in the CDR3. Written as DNA, the CDR3 is TGTGCCAGCAGCCCGAACGGTGGAGTCAGGGTTGACGGAGGCTACACCTTC. Residues: CASSPNGGVRVDGGYTF. Full variable domain (outside the CDR3, taken from reference TRBV7-3 and TRBJ1-2): GAGVSQTPSNKVTEKGKYVELRCDPISGHTALYWYRQSLGQGPEFLIYFQGTGAADDSGLPNDRFFAVRPEGSVSTLKIQRTERGDSAVYLCASSPNGGVRVDGGYTFGSGTRLTVV.

The table lists this clone with a few counts. The chain carries TRBV7-6 and TRBJ2-1; D perhaps matches TRBD2 (5 bases). Germline CDR1 and CDR2: SGHVS and FNYEAQ. There are 17 residues in the CDR3. Trimming removed 5 bases at V and 5 bases at J, with 22 bases between. CDR3 nucleotide sequence: TGTGCCAGCAGCCATCCCGTGGGAGACTACCTCAACAATGAGCAGTTCTTC. It is translated as CASSHPVGDYLNNEQFF.

This chain connects TRBV6-5 to TRBJ1-3, with 8 bases lining up with TRBD1. CDR1 is MNHEY, CDR2 SVGAGI, per germline. The CDR3 has 12 amino acids. The trim removed 10 bases at V and 4 bases at J, leaving 3 bases unmatched. The CDR3 sequence: CATQGGGNTIYF. The CDR3 DNA reads as TGTGCCACACAGGGGGGCGGAAACACCATATATTTT.

The chain is built from TRBV11-2 and TRBJ2-3, with no clear D. The CDR3 spans 13 residues. Germline V gene data show CDR1 as SGHAT and CDR2 as FQNNGV. The V end lost 5 bases, the J end lost 4 bases, and 10 bases lay between the germline ends. The CDR3 region has the DNA TGTGCCAGCAGCCTAACCCGGGCAGATACGCAGTATTTT. Translated: CASSLTRADTQYF.

Concerning this clone: Other DNA sequences in the sample encode the same CDR3. The J gene is TRBJ2-7, the V gene TRBV30; 7 positions match TRBD2. This CDR3 is built from 11 residues. Germline V CDR1 and CDR2: GTSNPN, SVGIG (reference sequence). The V segment lost 4 bases and the J segment 3 bases; nucleotides outside the gene matches: 0. CDR3 sequence (DNA): TGTGCCTGGACTAGCGGCTACGAGCAGTACTTC. This translates into CAWTSGYEQYF.

J is TRBJ1-6 and V is TRBV27; 8 bases align to TRBD1. CDR1 is MNHEY and CDR2 is SMNVEV in the germline V gene (reference sequence). J lost 9 bases, V lost 2 bases, and 9 bases had no gene match. CDR3 length: 16 residues. CDR3 protein: CASSLIQGASSSPLHF. For the CDR3, the DNA is TGTGCCAGCAGTTTAATTCAGGGGGCTAGTAGTTCACCCCTCCACTTT.

The chain uses TRBV29-1 and TRBJ2-7, with D tentatively TRBD2 (6 bases). The length of the CDR3 is 14 residues. Germline V gives CDR1 SQVTM, CDR2 ANQGSEA. Trimming removed 3 bases at V and 7 bases at J, with 19 bases between. The CDR3 is CSVDRDGGTGEQYF. The CDR3 DNA follows: TGCAGCGTTGACCGGGATGGCGGGACGGGAGAGCAGTACTTC.

The chain combines TRBV7-8 with TRBJ2-5; 7 positions match TRBD2. Unmatched junction bases numbered 5, after V lost 6 bases and J lost 4 bases. Germline V CDR1 and CDR2: SGHVS, FQNEAQ. The CDR3 is 13 residues long. The CDR3 loop reads CASRRGEGETQYF. The DNA of the CDR3 is TGTGCCAGCAGGAGAGGGGAGGGAGAGACCCAGTACTTC.

V gene TRBV27 combines with J gene TRBJ2-7, with TRBD2 as a possible D gene (6 bases). Trimming pared 3 bases from V and 2 bases from J, leaving 11 bases between. Germline CDR1 reads MNHEY; CDR2 reads SMNVEV (reference sequence). This CDR3 region has 14 residues. CDR3 sequence (DNA): TGTGCCAGCAGTTTTAGCGGTGGAGCCTACGAGCAGTACTTC. Its protein is CASSFSGGAYEQYF.

V gene TRBV7-3 combines with J gene TRBJ2-5, with 8 positions matching TRBD2. Germline CDR1 SGHTA, CDR2 FQGTGA. The CDR3 consists of 14 residues. V was clipped by 4 bases and J by 4 bases; unmatched bases: 5. In DNA, the CDR3 is TGTGCCAGCAGCTCCGGACTAGCCGGAGAGACCCAGTACTTC. Translated: CASSSGLAGETQYF. Variable domain in full (rest from reference TRBV7-3 and TRBJ2-5): GAGVSQTPSNKVTEKGKYVELRCDPISGHTALYWYRQSLGQGPEFLIYFQGTGAADDSGLPNDRFFAVRPEGSVSTLKIQRTERGDSAVYLCASSSGLAGETQYFGPGTRLLVL.

V gene TRBV7-2 combines with J gene TRBJ2-1; D may be TRBD2 (7 bases). This CDR3 is 15 amino acids long. Germline assignment: CDR1 SGHTA and CDR2 FQGNSA. V shed 3 bases and J shed 4 bases, with 13 bases lying between them. CDR3 sequence reads: CASSFGGGGYNEQFF. CDR3 nucleotide sequence: TGTGCCAGCAGCTTCGGGGGCGGGGGATACAATGAGCAGTTCTTC.

This chain connects TRBV19 to TRBJ2-1, with 9 bases that match TRBD1. The germline V gene encodes CDR1 LNHDA and CDR2 SQIVND (reference sequence). The CDR3 covers 19 residues. With V trimmed by 6 bases and J by 0 bases, 15 bases remained unmatched. The CDR3 DNA reads TGTGCCAGTAGCCCGCGGGGACAGGGTTCACAAGTCTCCTACAATGAGCAGTTCTTC. This codes for CASSPRGQGSQVSYNEQFF.

V usage is TRBV7-2 and J usage is TRBJ2-1; 11 bases map to TRBD2. Trimming took 3 bases from V and 7 from J; bases not matched to a gene: 8. Germline V gene lookup returns CDR1 SGHTA and CDR2 FQGNSA. There are 16 residues in the CDR3. This CDR3 is CASSFVAGGPRNEQFF. Written as DNA, the CDR3 is TGTGCCAGCAGCTTCGTAGCGGGAGGGCCTAGAAATGAGCAGTTCTTC. Full variable domain (rest looked up from reference TRBV7-2 and TRBJ2-1): GAGVSQSPSNKVTEKGKDVELRCDPISGHTALYWYRQSLGQGLEFLIYFQGNSAPDKSGLPSDRFSAERTGGSVSTLTIQRTQQEDSAVYLCASSFVAGGPRNEQFFGPGTRLTVL.

This clone has more than one count but fewer than ten. The chain is built from TRBV29-1 and TRBJ1-2; 8 positions agree with TRBD1. V was pared by 2 bases and J by 8 bases, with 4 bases of the junction left unmatched. The germline gives CDR1 SQVTM, CDR2 ANQGSEA. The CDR3 consists of 12 residues. The CDR3 spells CSVETGGGGYTF. In nucleotides, the CDR3 is TGCAGCGTTGAAACAGGGGGTGGAGGCTACACCTTC.

This clone was detected a few times. The V call is TRBV2, the J call TRBJ1-1, with D perhaps TRBD1 (5 bases). The length of the CDR3 is 13 residues. Trimming removed 6 bases at V and 1 base at J, with 9 bases between. Germline V lookup: CDR1 SNHLY, CDR2 FYNNEI. In DNA form, the CDR3 reads TGTGCCAGCAGGCAGGGAACGAACACTGAAGCTTTCTTT. This gives the protein CASRQGTNTEAFF.

This clone was found once. The chain combines TRBV9 with TRBJ2-5, with D maybe TRBD2 (5 bases). V lost 0 bases, J lost 4 bases, and 16 bases lay in between. This CDR3 region has 16 residues. Germline assignment: CDR1 SGDLS and CDR2 YYNGEE. DNA of the CDR3: TGTGCCAGCAGCGTAGGTTACTCTCGGAGGCGAGAGACCCAGTACTTC. It yields the protein CASSVGYSRRRETQYF.

With respect to this clone: The sample holds other DNA sequences that translate to the same CDR3. The chain is built from TRBV5-1 and TRBJ2-6; 7 bases are a match to TRBD2. Trimming cost V 5 bases and J 4 bases; bases outside gene matches: 9. Per the germline V gene, CDR1 is SGHRS and CDR2 is YFSETQ. CDR3 length equals 16 residues. The CDR3 DNA reads TGCGCCAGCAGGGTCCGGGGAGGGTCCGGGGCCAACGTCCTGACTTTC. Its translation: CASRVRGGSGANVLTF.

The chain is built from TRBV19 and TRBJ1-1, with unresolved D. There are 15 residues in the CDR3. Germline CDR1 LNHDA, CDR2 SQIVND (reference sequence). V was trimmed by 6 bases and J by 0 bases, leaving 14 bases between them. The DNA of the CDR3 is TGTGCCAGTAGCAACAGTTGGGCCATGAACACTGAAGCTTTCTTT. This gives the protein CASSNSWAMNTEAFF.

The genes are TRBV7-8 and TRBJ1-4; no definite D call. This CDR3 has 13 residues. Germline CDR1 and CDR2: SGHVS and FQNEAQ. Trimming removed 4 bases from V and 8 bases from J, with 11 bases in between. The CDR3 region has the DNA TGTGCCAGCAGCTCCCGGATGGAGGAAAAACTGTTTTTT. Translation gives CASSSRMEEKLFF.

The V call is TRBV7-8, the J call TRBJ2-3; 7 nucleotides agree with TRBD1. Germline lookup yields CDR1 SGHVS and CDR2 FQNEAQ. V trimming: 3 bases; J trimming: 5 bases; junction bases outside the gene matches: 8. The CDR3 covers 15 residues. CDR3 loop: CASSLTGIRVDTQYF. CDR3 nucleotide sequence: TGTGCCAGCAGCTTGACAGGGATCAGGGTAGATACGCAGTATTTT.

The chain uses TRBV19 and TRBJ2-3, with a weak D call TRBD2 (6 bases). This CDR3 is 19 amino acids long. Trimming stripped 5 bases from V and 0 bases from J, with 24 bases between. CDR1 is LNHDA, CDR2 SQIVND, per germline (reference sequence). CDR3 residues: CASSFGPRGRRISTDTQYF. The CDR3 region has the DNA TGTGCCAGTAGTTTTGGTCCGCGGGGCCGTCGGATTAGCACAGATACGCAGTATTTT.

The chain carries TRBV7-2 and TRBJ2-1; 11 bases match TRBD2. V gave up 5 bases and J gave up 4 bases; unmatched junction bases: 10. The germline V gene encodes CDR1 SGHTA and CDR2 FQGNSA. The CDR3 contains 17 residues. CDR3 sequence (DNA): TGTGCCAGCAGCCTCACGACCACTAGCGGGAGTTACAATGAGCAGTTCTTC. It codes for CASSLTTTSGSYNEQFF.

The gene calls are TRBV19 and TRBJ2-6; D might be TRBD2 (5 bases). CDR1 is LNHDA, CDR2 SQIVND, per germline (reference sequence). This CDR3 has 15 residues. Deletions cut 4 bases from V and 1 base from J, with 8 bases between. DNA of the CDR3: TGTGCCAGTAGTACCGAGCGGTCTGGGGCCAACGTCCTGACTTTC. It encodes CASSTERSGANVLTF.

The V call is TRBV6-4, the J call TRBJ2-7; a weak D match, TRBD2 (6 bases). V shed 4 bases and J shed 7 bases, with 14 bases lying between them. Germline V lookup: CDR1 MRHNA, CDR2 SNTAGT. CDR3 size: 13 residues. The CDR3 spells CASSANPSGEQYF. In DNA, the CDR3 is TGTGCCAGCAGTGCTAACCCGAGCGGGGAGCAGTACTTC.